In its sample, the clone carrying this T cell receptor (beta chain) was seen a few times. Its specificity is unknown. This CDR3 contains 16 residues. The germline gives CDR1 LNHDA, CDR2 SQIVND (reference sequence). Unmatched junction bases numbered 8, after V lost 5 bases and J lost 6 bases. These data originate in a study of T-cell reconstitution after alpha-beta-depleted transplantation in children. Overall study results and limits: Several hundred expanded graft clones reportedly were the source of alpha-beta T cells about two months after transplant. Most T-cell counts and diversity one year after the transplant came from T cells that were newly produced. Recipient T cells and thymic progenitors that survived gave rise to the high TCRbeta diversity observed at day 60 in some patients.

A TCRbeta library incorporating unique molecular identifiers was prepared. Using its own MiXCR run on the PCR reads, TCRdb lists one record per CDR3 protein. Among roughly 670,000 distinct CDR3 sequences, roughly 14% were seen once, and the ten largest hold around 0.79%. The chain has TRBV19 and TRBJ2-2; 11 bases are a match to TRBD2. This receptor was identified in a girl aged 2 to 10 with congenital amegakaryocytic thrombocytopenia, due to receive a stem cell transplant. The sample consisted of PBMCs, taken before TCRalphabeta/CD19-depleted stem cell transplant. The chain's CDR3 is CASSLLAGDVAGELFF. The CDR3 bases are TGTGCCAGTAGTCTACTAGCGGGAGATGTCGCCGGGGAGCTGTTTTTT.